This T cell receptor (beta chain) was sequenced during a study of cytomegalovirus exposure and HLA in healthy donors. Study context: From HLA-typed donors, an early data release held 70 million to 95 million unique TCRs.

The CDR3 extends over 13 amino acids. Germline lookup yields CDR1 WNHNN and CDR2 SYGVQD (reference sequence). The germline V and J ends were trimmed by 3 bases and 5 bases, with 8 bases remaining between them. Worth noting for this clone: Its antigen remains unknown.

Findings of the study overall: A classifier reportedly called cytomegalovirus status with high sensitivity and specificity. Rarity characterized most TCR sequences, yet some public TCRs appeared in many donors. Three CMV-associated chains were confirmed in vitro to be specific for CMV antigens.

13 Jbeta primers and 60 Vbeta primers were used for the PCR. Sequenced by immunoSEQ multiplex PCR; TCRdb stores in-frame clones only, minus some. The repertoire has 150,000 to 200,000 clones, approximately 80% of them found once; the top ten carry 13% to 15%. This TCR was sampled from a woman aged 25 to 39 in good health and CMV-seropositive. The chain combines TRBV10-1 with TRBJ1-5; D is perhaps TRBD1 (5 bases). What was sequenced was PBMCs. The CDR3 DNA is TGCGCCAGCAGTGACAGGGTTCATCAGCCCCAGCATTTT. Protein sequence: CASSDRVHQPQHF.